This T cell receptor (beta chain) derives from a study of CD4+ T cells in melanoma. Broader study findings: Neoantigen-specific CD4+ T cells in melanoma reportedly had diverse differentiation states. A reported correlation linked neoantigen-specific CD4+ T cells to CD8+, macrophage and B cell function.

Only in-frame clones appear in the TCRdb table, and some are missing; sequencing was by immunoSEQ multiplex PCR. The sample contains some 110,000 clones, about 92% of which appear only once. A note on this clone: Its antigen is undetermined.

Germline-derived CDR1 and CDR2 are MDHEN and SYDVKM. The CDR3 covers 14 residues. The germline V and J ends were trimmed by 3 bases and 4 bases, with 12 bases remaining between them. This TCR was sampled from a human donor with melanoma. The chain carries TRBV28 and TRBJ1-2, with D perhaps TRBD1 (5 bases). The sample comprised peripheral blood. The CDR3 region has the DNA TGTGCCAGCAGTTTCTCCGGGGGGTCCTATGGCTACACCTTC. This gives the protein CASSFSGGSYGYTF.